The rows below give T cell receptor beta chains drawn from one sample of a study of T cell responses to AZD1222 COVID-19 vaccine. The data were produced by immunoSEQ multiplex PCR, yet TCRdb's version contains in-frame clones alone and is incomplete. Among roughly 130,000 clones listed, over 85% were seen once. The input for sequencing was peripheral blood, taken on day 0 of AZD1222 vaccination. Every receptor here comes from an adult in good health. Each CDR3 is given with its conserved first and last residue. Each record gives: D gene, V gene, J gene, CDR3 protein, CDR3 DNA. D genes are given only for firm matches.

NA	TRBV7-9	TRBJ2-1	CASSPDYNEQFF	TGTGCCAGCAGCCCGGACTACAATGAGCAGTTCTTC
TRBD1	TRBV7-3	TRBJ2-3	CASSSQGASTDTQYF	TGTGCCAGCAGCTCCCAGGGGGCCAGCACAGATACGCAGTATTTT
TRBD2	TRBV11-2	TRBJ2-2	CASSLTGGPSGELFF	TGTGCCAGCAGCTTAACGGGAGGCCCTTCCGGGGAGCTGTTTTTT
NA	TRBV27	TRBJ1-4	CASSSQWEGREKLFF	TGTGCCAGCAGTTCCCAGTGGGAGGGACGAGAAAAACTGTTTTTT
NA	TRBV11-2	TRBJ1-1	CASSSLKPGAFF	TGTGCCAGCAGCTCCCTTAAACCAGGGGCTTTCTTT
NA	TRBV11-2	TRBJ2-5	CASSQIPGLGTQYF	TGTGCCAGCAGCCAAATTCCAGGGTTAGGGACCCAGTACTTC
NA	TRBV7-2	TRBJ1-4	CASSLRSEGSRLFF	TGTGCCAGCAGCTTACGTAGTGAGGGGAGTCGACTGTTTTTT
TRBD1	TRBV27	TRBJ1-4	CASSLGQGFNEKLFF	TGTGCCAGCAGTTTGGGACAGGGCTTTAATGAAAAACTGTTTTTT
TRBD1	TRBV15	TRBJ2-7	CATSRVYGTDGPYEQYF	TGTGCCACCAGCAGAGTATACGGGACAGATGGACCCTACGAGCAGTACTTC
NA	TRBV11-2	TRBJ1-6	CASSLGLGNSPLHF	TGTGCCAGCAGCTTAGGGTTGGGGAATTCACCCCTCCACTTT
TRBD1	TRBV4-1	TRBJ2-7	CASSQRTGDYEQYF	TGCGCCAGCAGCCAACGGACAGGGGACTACGAGCAGTACTTC
NA	TRBV13	TRBJ1-2	CASSLGEAYGYTF	TGTGCCAGCAGCTTGGGGGAGGCCTATGGCTACACCTTC